Listed below are T cell receptor beta chains from one sample, sequenced in a study of shared clonotypes between healthy human individuals. Assay: immunoSEQ multiplex PCR; the TCRdb copy retains only in-frame clones and omits some. The sample records just over 2,000,000 clones, about 95% being singletons. The source material was naive CD8+ T cells sorted from blood. The receptor set was obtained from a man in his late teens or twenties in good health. Each CDR3 is given with its conserved first and last residue. The order of the fields is V gene, J gene, D gene, clone size, CDR3 protein, CDR3 DNA. The D gene is left open where the match is weak. Size values are once, few and many counts, or a class for expanded clones, and some rows have none.

v_gene: TRBV4-3; j_gene: TRBJ1-4; d_gene: NA; abundance: NA; CDR3aa: CASSHVFGGEEKLFF; CDR3nt: TGCGCCAGCAGCCATGTGTTCGGGGGTGAGGAAAAACTGTTTTTT
v_gene: TRBV11-2; j_gene: TRBJ1-6; d_gene: NA; abundance: NA; CDR3aa: CASSLEDGTNSPLHF; CDR3nt: TGTGCCAGCAGCTTAGAAGACGGAACAAATTCACCCCTCCACTTT
v_gene: TRBV28; j_gene: TRBJ1-1; d_gene: NA; abundance: NA; CDR3aa: CASSPTGGTEAFF; CDR3nt: TGTGCCAGCAGTCCGACGGGGGGCACTGAAGCTTTCTTT
v_gene: TRBV27; j_gene: TRBJ2-7; d_gene: NA; abundance: NA; CDR3aa: CASSGATYEQYF; CDR3nt: TGTGCCAGCAGTGGAGCCACCTACGAGCAGTACTTC
v_gene: TRBV7-9; j_gene: TRBJ2-5; d_gene: TRBD1; abundance: NA; CDR3aa: CASSLTDRGEQETQYF; CDR3nt: TGTGCCAGCAGCTTAACGGACAGGGGGGAACAAGAGACCCAGTACTTC
v_gene: TRBV27; j_gene: TRBJ2-3; d_gene: NA; abundance: once; CDR3aa: CASSLRGHSFGTDTQYF; CDR3nt: TGTGCCAGCAGTTTACGGGGCCACTCGTTTGGGACAGATACGCAGTATTTT
v_gene: TRBV7-2; j_gene: TRBJ2-7; d_gene: TRBD1; abundance: NA; CDR3aa: CASSPGTGVNYEQYF; CDR3nt: TGTGCCAGCAGCCCGGGGACAGGGGTTAACTACGAGCAGTACTTC
v_gene: TRBV5-6; j_gene: TRBJ2-2; d_gene: NA; abundance: NA; CDR3aa: CASSTDTGELFF; CDR3nt: TGTGCCAGCAGCACGGACACCGGGGAGCTGTTTTTT
v_gene: TRBV7-9; j_gene: TRBJ1-4; d_gene: NA; abundance: NA; CDR3aa: CASSSRPYEKLFF; CDR3nt: TGTGCCAGCAGCTCGAGGCCGTACGAAAAACTGTTTTTT
v_gene: TRBV7-8; j_gene: TRBJ1-4; d_gene: NA; abundance: NA; CDR3aa: CASSLTVIGSEKLFF; CDR3nt: TGTGCCAGCAGCTTAACTGTTATCGGGTCCGAAAAACTGTTTTTT
v_gene: TRBV7-9; j_gene: TRBJ2-2; d_gene: NA; abundance: once; CDR3aa: CASIPSSHTGELFF; CDR3nt: TGTGCCAGCATCCCATCATCCCACACCGGGGAGCTGTTTTTT
v_gene: TRBV18; j_gene: TRBJ2-5; d_gene: NA; abundance: NA; CDR3aa: CASSPTEETQYF; CDR3nt: TGTGCCAGCTCACCGACCGAAGAGACCCAGTACTTC
v_gene: TRBV28; j_gene: TRBJ1-6; d_gene: NA; abundance: NA; CDR3aa: CASSPLGAEGNSPLHF; CDR3nt: TGTGCCAGCAGTCCACTAGGGGCAGAGGGGAATTCACCCCTCCACTTT
v_gene: TRBV5-4; j_gene: TRBJ2-1; d_gene: NA; abundance: NA; CDR3aa: CASSGRHGNNEQFF; CDR3nt: TGTGCCAGCAGCGGCCGACACGGAAACAATGAGCAGTTCTTC
v_gene: TRBV11-2; j_gene: TRBJ2-2; d_gene: NA; abundance: NA; CDR3aa: CASSFPSNTGELFF; CDR3nt: TGTGCCAGCAGCTTCCCTTCAAACACCGGGGAGCTGTTTTTT
v_gene: TRBV29-1; j_gene: TRBJ2-5; d_gene: TRBD2; abundance: NA; CDR3aa: CSVEWRTSDQETQYF; CDR3nt: TGCAGCGTTGAATGGCGGACTAGCGATCAAGAGACCCAGTACTTC
v_gene: TRBV6-1; j_gene: TRBJ1-1; d_gene: TRBD1; abundance: NA; CDR3aa: CASSEGTGDTEAFF; CDR3nt: TGTGCCAGCAGTGAAGGGACAGGGGACACTGAAGCTTTCTTT
v_gene: TRBV7-2; j_gene: TRBJ2-2; d_gene: NA; abundance: NA; CDR3aa: CASSPPLRETTGELFF; CDR3nt: TGTGCCAGCAGCCCGCCCCTCAGGGAAACGACCGGGGAGCTGTTTTTT